The clone carrying this TCR beta chain was detected once. Its antigen is currently unknown. The PCR used 60 Vbeta and 13 Jbeta primers. Sequencing used immunoSEQ multiplex PCR; TCRdb keeps in-frame clones, though not all of them. This table has 90,000 to 120,000 clones, approximately 76% appearing once. This specimen comes from a study of cytomegalovirus exposure and HLA in healthy donors. Notes on the study in general: The authors enumerated over 150 TCR beta chains as linked to cytomegalovirus. Looking again later, the authors saw that most CMV-associated TCR beta chains seemed HLA-restricted.

The CDR3 is made up of 15 amino acids. Germline CDR1 SGHRS, CDR2 YFSETQ. V was pared by 2 bases and J by 7 bases, with 18 bases between. The chain is built from TRBV5-1 and TRBJ1-2; D may be TRBD1 (5 bases). Sequencing was done on a sample of PBMCs. The clonotype comes from a man younger than 30 in good health and CMV-seronegative. The CDR3 DNA is TGCGCCAGCAGCTTTGTCGGCCGCCAGGGAGGTGGCTACACCTTC. This codes for CASSFVGRQGGGYTF.